This TCR beta chain was captured in a study of graft-versus-host responses after intestinal transplantation. Background on the study: Isolated intestinal, liver-intestinal, or multivisceral transplants had been given to the recipients. All of the recipients had induction that used anti-thymocyte globulin, then tacrolimus and steroids for around three years.

The germline V and J ends were trimmed by 5 bases and 0 bases, with 7 bases remaining between them. CDR3 length: 13 amino acids. The germline CDR1 and CDR2 sequences are MNHEY and SMNVEV (reference sequence). Concerning this clone: The antigen is undetermined.

Study results and limitations: Detection of GvH clones occurred in recipient marrow, and some had their first appearance in ileum or blood. Individuals who had graft-donor T cell macrochimerism had allografts that showed high graft-versus-host to host-versus-graft clonal ratios.

Profiling relied on immunoSEQ multiplex PCR, and the TCRdb table lists in-frame clones only, not all of them. Found here are around 110,000 clones, approximately 93% of them singletons; the top ten hold roughly 1%. Sequenced material: unstimulated CD8+ T cells sorted from spleen or lymph node cells, taken before transplant. This chain links TRBV27 with TRBJ1-1; D is undetermined. This sequence originates from a human donor who was the organ donor for an intestinal transplant. CDR3 amino acids: CASSLTLNTEAFF. CDR3 sequence (DNA): TGTGCCAGCAGTCTGACTTTGAACACTGAAGCTTTCTTT.